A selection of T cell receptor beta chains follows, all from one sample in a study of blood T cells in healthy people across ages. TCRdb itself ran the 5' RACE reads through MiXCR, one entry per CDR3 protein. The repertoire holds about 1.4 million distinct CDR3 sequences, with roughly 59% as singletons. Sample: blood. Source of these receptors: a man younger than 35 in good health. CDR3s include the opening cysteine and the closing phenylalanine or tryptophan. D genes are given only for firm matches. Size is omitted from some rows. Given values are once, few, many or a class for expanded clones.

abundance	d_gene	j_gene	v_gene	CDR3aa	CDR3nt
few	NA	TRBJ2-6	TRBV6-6	CASSSPTAGANVLTF	TGTGCCAGCAGTTCGCCGACAGCTGGGGCCAACGTCCTGACTTTC
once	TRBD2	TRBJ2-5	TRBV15	CATSSSSGRETQYF	TGTGCCACCAGCAGCTCTAGCGGGAGGGAGACCCAGTACTTC
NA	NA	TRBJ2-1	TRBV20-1	CSARAAAGWVNEQFF	TGCAGTGCTAGGGCCGCCGCGGGTTGGGTCAATGAGCAGTTCTTC
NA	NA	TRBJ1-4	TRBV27	CASRQQPNEKLFF	TGTGCCAGCAGGCAACAGCCCAATGAAAAACTGTTTTTT
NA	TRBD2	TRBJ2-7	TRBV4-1	CASSPQRSGGDYEQYF	TGCGCCAGCAGCCCTCAGCGCAGCGGGGGCGACTACGAGCAGTACTTC
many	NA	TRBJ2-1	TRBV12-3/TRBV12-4	CASSSLANEQFF	TGTGCCAGCAGCAGCCTAGCCAATGAGCAGTTCTTC
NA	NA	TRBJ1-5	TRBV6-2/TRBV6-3	CASSYSEYNQPQHF	TGTGCCAGCAGTTACTCGGAGTACAATCAGCCCCAGCATTTT
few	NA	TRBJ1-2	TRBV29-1	CSAESQGNYGYTF	TGCAGCGCAGAATCACAGGGAAACTATGGCTACACCTTC
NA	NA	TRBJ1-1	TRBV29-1	CSVGWGAWGTEAFF	TGCAGCGTTGGGTGGGGGGCCTGGGGCACTGAAGCTTTCTTT
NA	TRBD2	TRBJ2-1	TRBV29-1	CSVVLAVESEQFF	TGCAGCGTGGTACTAGCGGTAGAAAGTGAGCAGTTCTTC
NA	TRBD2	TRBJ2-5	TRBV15	CATSRDRAGGRKTQYF	TGTGCCACCAGCAGAGATCGAGCGGGAGGGAGAAAGACCCAGTACTTC
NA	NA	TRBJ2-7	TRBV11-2	CASSFGPLPTYEQYF	TGTGCCAGCAGCTTCGGACCCCTCCCGACCTACGAGCAGTACTTC
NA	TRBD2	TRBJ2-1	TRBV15	CATSREPAGVYNEQFF	TGTGCCACCAGCAGAGAGCCAGCGGGGGTATACAATGAGCAGTTCTTC
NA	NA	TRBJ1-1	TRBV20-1	CSALTGRTGGNTEAFF	TGCAGTGCGTTAACCGGGAGAACGGGGGGTAACACTGAAGCTTTCTTT
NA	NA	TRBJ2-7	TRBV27	CASSLGRALAYEQYF	TGTGCCAGCAGTTTAGGTCGAGCGCTAGCCTACGAGCAGTACTTC
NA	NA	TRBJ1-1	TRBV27	CASRGAAWATMNTEAFF	TGTGCCAGCAGAGGGGCAGCCTGGGCCACTATGAACACTGAAGCTTTCTTT
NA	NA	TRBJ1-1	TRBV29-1	CSVDGAGGFTNTEAFF	TGCAGCGTTGATGGGGCGGGGGGTTTTACGAACACTGAAGCTTTCTTT
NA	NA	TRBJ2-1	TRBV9	CASSPRDIYNEQFF	TGTGCCAGCAGCCCTCGGGACATATACAATGAGCAGTTCTTC
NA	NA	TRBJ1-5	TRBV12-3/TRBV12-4	CASRSSGVTERPQHF	TGTGCCAGCAGATCTTCAGGGGTTACTGAGCGGCCCCAGCATTTT
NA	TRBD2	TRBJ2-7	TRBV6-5	CASSYWTSGGASYNEQYF	TGTGCCAGCAGTTACTGGACTAGCGGGGGGGCCTCCTACAATGAGCAGTACTTC
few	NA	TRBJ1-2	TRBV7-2	CASSFDRSYGYTF	TGTGCCAGCAGCTTTGACAGGAGCTATGGCTACACCTTC
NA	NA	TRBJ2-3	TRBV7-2	CASSVPWSPDTQYF	TGTGCCAGCAGCGTACCTTGGAGCCCAGATACGCAGTATTTT